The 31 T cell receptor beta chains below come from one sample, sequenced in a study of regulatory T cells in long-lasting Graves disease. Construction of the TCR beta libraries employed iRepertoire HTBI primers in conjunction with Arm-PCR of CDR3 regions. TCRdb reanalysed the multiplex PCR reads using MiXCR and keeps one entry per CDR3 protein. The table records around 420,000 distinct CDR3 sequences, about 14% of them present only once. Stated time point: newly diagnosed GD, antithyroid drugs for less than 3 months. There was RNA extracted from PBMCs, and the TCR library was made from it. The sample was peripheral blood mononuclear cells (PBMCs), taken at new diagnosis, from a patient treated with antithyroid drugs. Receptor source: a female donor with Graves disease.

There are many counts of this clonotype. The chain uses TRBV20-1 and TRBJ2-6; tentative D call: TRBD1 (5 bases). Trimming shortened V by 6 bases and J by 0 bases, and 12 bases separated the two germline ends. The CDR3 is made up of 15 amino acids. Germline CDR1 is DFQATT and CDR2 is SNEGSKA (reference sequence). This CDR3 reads CSAVTGISGANVLTF. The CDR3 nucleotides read TGCAGTGCCGTCACAGGCATCTCTGGGGCCAACGTCCTGACTTTC.

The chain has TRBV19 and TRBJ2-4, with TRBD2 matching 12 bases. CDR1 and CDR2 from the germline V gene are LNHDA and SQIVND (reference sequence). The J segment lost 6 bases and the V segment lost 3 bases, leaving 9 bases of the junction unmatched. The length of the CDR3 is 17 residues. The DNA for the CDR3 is TGTGCCAGTAGTATCCCGACTAGCGGGAGTCGGGGAAACATTCAGTACTTC. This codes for CASSIPTSGSRGNIQYF.

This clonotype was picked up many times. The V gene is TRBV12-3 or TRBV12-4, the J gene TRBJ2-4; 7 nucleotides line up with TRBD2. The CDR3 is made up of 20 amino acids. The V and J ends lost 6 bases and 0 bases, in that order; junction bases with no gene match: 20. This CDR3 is CASRTRWGEGPAEAKNIQYF. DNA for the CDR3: TGTGCCAGCAGGACGCGGTGGGGGGAGGGCCCTGCCGAAGCCAAAAACATTCAGTACTTC.

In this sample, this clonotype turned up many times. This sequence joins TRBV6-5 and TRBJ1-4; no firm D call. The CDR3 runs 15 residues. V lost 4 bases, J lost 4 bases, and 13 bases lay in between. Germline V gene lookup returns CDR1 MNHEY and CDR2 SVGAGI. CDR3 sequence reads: CASSLLGPINEKLFF. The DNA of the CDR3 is TGTGCCAGCAGTTTGCTTGGACCGATTAATGAAAAACTGTTTTTT.

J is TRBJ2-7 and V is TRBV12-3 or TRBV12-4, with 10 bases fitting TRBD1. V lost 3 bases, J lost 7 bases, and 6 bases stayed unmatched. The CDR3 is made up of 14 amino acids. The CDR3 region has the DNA TGTGCCAGCAGTTTGGGGACAGGGGTCTGGGAGCAGTACTTC. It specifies CASSLGTGVWEQYF.

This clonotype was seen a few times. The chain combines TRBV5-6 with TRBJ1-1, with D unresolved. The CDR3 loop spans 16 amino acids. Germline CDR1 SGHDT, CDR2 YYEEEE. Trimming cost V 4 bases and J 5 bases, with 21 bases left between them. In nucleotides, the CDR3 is TGTGCCAGCAGCCATAGATATTGGGGTTTCCGTACTGAAGCTTTCTTT. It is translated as CASSHRYWGFRTEAFF.

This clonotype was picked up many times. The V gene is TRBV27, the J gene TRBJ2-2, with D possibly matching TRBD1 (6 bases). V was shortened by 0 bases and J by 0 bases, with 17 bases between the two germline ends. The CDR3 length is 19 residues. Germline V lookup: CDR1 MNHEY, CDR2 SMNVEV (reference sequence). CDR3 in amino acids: CASSLSSFRGGPNTGELFF. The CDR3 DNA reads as TGTGCCAGCAGTTTATCGAGCTTCAGGGGTGGACCGAACACCGGGGAGCTGTTTTTT.

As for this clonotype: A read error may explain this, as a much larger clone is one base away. This CDR3 is CASSLDPGRGSCNEQFF. CDR3 coding DNA: TGTGCCAGCAGCTTAGACCCAGGGAGGGGATCCTGCAATGAGCAGTTCTTC. J is TRBJ2-1 and V is TRBV11-2; 7 nucleotides match TRBD2. The CDR3 has 17 residues. Per the germline V gene, CDR1 is SGHAT and CDR2 is FQNNGV.

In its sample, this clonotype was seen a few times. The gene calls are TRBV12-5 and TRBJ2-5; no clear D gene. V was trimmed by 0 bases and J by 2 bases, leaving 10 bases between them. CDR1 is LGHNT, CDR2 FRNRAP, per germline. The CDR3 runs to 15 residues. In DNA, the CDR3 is TGTGCTAGTGGTTTGGTACGAAACAGTCAAGAGACCCAGTACTTC. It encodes CASGLVRNSQETQYF.

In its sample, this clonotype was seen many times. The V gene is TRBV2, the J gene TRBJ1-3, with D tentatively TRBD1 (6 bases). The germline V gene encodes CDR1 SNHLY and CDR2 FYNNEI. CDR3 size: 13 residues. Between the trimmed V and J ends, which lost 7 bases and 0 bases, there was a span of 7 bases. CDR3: CASIRGSGNTIYF. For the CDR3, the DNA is TGTGCCAGCATCAGGGGCTCTGGAAACACCATATATTTT.

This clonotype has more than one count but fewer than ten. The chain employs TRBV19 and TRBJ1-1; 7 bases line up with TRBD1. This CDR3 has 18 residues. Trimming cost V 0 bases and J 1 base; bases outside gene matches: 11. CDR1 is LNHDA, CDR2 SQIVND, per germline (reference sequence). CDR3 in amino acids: CASSIDRWQGERNTEAFF. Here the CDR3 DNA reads TGTGCCAGTAGTATAGATCGTTGGCAGGGGGAGAGGAACACTGAAGCTTTCTTT.

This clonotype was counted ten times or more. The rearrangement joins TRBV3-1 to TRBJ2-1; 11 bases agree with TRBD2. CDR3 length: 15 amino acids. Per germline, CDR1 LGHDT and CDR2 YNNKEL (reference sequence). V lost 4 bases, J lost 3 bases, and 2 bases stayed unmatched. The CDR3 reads CASSLSGRGYNEQFF. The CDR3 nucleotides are TGTGCCAGCAGCCTTAGCGGGAGGGGCTACAATGAGCAGTTCTTC.

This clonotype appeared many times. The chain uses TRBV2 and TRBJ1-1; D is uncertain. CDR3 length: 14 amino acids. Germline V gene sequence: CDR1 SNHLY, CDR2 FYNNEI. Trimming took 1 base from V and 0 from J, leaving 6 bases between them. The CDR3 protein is CASSEGGLNTEAFF. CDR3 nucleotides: TGTGCCAGCAGTGAAGGGGGTTTGAACACTGAAGCTTTCTTT.

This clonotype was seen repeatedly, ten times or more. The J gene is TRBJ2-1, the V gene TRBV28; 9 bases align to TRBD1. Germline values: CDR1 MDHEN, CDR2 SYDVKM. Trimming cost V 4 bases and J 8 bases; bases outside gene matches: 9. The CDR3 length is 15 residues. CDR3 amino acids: CASSYSYRGQDEQFF. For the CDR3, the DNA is TGTGCCAGCAGTTACTCTTACAGGGGGCAGGATGAGCAGTTCTTC.

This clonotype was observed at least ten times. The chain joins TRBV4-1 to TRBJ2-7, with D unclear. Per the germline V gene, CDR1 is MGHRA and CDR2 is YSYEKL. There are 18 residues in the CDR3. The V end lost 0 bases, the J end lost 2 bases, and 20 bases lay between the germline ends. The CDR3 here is CASSQEYLPAAEAYEQYF. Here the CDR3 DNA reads TGCGCCAGCAGCCAAGAATACTTGCCGGCCGCCGAAGCCTACGAGCAGTACTTC.

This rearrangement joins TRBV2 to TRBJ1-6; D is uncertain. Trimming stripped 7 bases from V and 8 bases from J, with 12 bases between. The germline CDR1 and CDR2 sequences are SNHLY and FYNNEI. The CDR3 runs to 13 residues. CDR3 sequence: CASKRTEDSPLHF. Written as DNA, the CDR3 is TGTGCCAGCAAGAGGACGGAAGATTCACCCCTCCACTTT.

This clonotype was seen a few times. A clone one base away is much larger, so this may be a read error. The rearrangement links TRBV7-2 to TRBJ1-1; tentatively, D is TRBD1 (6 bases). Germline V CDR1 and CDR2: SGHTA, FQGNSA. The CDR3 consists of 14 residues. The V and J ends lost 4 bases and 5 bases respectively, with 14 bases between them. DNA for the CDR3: TGTGCCAGCAGCTCCCAGGGGACGGGTACTGAAGCTTTCTTT. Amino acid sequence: CASSSQGTGTEAFF.

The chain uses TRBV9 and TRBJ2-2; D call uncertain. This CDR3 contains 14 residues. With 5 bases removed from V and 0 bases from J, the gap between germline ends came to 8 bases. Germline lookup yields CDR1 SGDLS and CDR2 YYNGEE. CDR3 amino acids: CASRTDANTGELFF. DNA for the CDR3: TGTGCCAGCAGAACGGACGCGAACACCGGGGAGCTGTTTTTT.

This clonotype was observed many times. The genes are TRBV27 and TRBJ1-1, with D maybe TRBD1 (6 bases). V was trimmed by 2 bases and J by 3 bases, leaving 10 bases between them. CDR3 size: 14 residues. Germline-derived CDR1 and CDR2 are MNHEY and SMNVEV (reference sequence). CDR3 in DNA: TGTGCCAGCAGTTTAAGGGGGGGGCACACTGAAGCTTTCTTT. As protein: CASSLRGGHTEAFF.

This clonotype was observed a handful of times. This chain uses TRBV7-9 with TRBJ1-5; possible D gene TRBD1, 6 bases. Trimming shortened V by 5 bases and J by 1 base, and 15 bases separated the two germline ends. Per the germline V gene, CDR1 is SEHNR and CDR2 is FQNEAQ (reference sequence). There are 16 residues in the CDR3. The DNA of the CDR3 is TGTGCCAGCAGCCCAATGCCGACAGGAAGCAATCAGCCCCAGCATTTT. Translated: CASSPMPTGSNQPQHF.

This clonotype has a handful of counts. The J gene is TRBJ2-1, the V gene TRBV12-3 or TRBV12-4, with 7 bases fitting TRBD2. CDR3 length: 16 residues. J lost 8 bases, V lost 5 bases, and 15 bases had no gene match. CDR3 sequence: CASSQTPGRENHEQFF. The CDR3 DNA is TGTGCCAGCAGTCAAACTCCAGGGCGGGAGAACCATGAGCAGTTCTTC.

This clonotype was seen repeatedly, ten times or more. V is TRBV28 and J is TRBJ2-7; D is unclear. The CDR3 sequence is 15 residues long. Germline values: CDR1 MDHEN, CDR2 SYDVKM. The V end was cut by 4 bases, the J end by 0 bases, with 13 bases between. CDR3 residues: CASSSYSIASYEQYF. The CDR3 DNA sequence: TGTGCCAGCAGTTCCTACAGCATCGCCTCCTACGAGCAGTACTTC.

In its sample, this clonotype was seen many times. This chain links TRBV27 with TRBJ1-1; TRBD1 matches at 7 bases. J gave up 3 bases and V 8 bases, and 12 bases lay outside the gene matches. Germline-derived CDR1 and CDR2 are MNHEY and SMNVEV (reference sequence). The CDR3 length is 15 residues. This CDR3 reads CASRKPRQGDTEAFF. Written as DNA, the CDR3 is TGTGCCAGCCGAAAACCGCGACAGGGCGACACTGAAGCTTTCTTT.

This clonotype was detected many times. The CDR3 protein is CASSSAGSYGYTF. Written as DNA, the CDR3 is TGTGCCAGCAGCTCCGCGGGCAGCTATGGCTACACCTTC. The chain is built from TRBV7-2 and TRBJ1-2; D uncertain. Looked up from germline, CDR1 is SGHTA and CDR2 is FQGNSA. The CDR3 length is 13 residues. The V end was cut by 4 bases, the J end by 4 bases, with 10 bases between.

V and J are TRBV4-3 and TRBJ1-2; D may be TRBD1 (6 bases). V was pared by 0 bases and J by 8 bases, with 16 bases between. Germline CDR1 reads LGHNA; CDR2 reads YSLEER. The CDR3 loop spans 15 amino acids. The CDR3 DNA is TGCGCCAGCAGCCAAGATCTACAGGGTAGAGGGGGCTACACCTTC. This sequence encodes CASSQDLQGRGGYTF.

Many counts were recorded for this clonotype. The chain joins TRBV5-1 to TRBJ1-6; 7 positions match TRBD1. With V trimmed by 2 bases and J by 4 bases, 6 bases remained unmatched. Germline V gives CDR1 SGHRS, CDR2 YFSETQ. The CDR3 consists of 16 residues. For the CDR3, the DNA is TGCGCCAGCAGCTTAACAGGGGCTAGATATAATTCACCCCTCCACTTT. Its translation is CASSLTGARYNSPLHF.

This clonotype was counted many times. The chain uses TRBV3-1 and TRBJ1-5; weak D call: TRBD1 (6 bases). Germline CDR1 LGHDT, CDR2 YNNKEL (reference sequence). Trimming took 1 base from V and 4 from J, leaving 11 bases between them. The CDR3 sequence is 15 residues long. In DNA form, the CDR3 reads TGTGCCAGCAGCCAAGGGGGGGCCGGGAATCAGCCCCAGCATTTT. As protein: CASSQGGAGNQPQHF.

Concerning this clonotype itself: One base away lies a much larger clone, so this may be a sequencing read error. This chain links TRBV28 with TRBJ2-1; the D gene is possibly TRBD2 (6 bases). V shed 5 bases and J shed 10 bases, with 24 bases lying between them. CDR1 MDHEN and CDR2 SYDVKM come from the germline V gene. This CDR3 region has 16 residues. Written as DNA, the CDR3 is TGTGCCAGCAGTCCCCACCCCGCGGAGGGCTCCTACGAGCAGTTCTTC. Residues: CASSPHPAEGSYEQFF.

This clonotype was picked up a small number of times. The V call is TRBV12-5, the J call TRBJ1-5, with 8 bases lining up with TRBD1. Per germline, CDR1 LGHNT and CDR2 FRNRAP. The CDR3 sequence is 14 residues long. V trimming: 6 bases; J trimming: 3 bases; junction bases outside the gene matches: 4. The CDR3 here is CASGQGADNQPQHF. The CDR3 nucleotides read TGTGCTAGTGGGCAGGGGGCGGACAATCAGCCCCAGCATTTT.

CDR3 loop: CASSYGRGNQPQHF. CDR3 in DNA: TGTGCCAGCAGTTACGGACGGGGCAATCAGCCCCAGCATTTT. This chain uses TRBV6-5 with TRBJ1-5; D remains unclear. Germline V gene sequence: CDR1 MNHEY, CDR2 SVGAGI. V lost 2 bases, J lost 2 bases, and 7 bases lay in between. The CDR3 consists of 14 residues.

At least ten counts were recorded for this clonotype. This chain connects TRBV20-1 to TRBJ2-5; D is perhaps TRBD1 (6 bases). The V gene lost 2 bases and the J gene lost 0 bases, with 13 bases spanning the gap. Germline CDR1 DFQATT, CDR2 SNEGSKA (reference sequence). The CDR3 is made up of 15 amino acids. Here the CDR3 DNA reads TGCAGTGCTAGACAACCACAGGGATACCAAGAGACCCAGTACTTC. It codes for CSARQPQGYQETQYF.